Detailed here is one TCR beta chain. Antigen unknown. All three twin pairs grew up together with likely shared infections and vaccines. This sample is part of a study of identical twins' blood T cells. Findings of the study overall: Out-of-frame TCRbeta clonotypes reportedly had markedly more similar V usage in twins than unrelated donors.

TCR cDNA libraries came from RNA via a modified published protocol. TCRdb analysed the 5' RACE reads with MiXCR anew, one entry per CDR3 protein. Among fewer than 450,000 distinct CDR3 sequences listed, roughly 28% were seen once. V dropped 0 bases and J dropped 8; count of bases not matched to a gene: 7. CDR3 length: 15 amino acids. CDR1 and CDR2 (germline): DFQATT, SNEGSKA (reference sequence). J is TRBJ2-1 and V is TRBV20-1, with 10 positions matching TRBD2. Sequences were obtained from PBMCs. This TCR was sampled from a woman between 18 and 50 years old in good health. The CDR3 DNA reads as TGCAGTGCTAGAGATCATAGCGGGAGGCAGGATGAGCAGTTCTTC. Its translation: CSARDHSGRQDEQFF.